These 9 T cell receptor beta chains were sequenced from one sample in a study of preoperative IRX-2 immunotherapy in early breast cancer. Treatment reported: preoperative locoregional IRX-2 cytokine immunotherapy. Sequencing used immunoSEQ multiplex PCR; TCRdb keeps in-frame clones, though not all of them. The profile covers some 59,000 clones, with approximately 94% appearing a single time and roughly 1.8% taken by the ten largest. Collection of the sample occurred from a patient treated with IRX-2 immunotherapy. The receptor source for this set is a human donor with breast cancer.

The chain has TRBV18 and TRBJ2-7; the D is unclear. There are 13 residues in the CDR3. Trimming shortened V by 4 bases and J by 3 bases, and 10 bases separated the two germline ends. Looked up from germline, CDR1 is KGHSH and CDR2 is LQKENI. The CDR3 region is CASSLATVYEQYF. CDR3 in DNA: TGTGCCAGCTCACTAGCTACTGTCTACGAGCAGTACTTC.

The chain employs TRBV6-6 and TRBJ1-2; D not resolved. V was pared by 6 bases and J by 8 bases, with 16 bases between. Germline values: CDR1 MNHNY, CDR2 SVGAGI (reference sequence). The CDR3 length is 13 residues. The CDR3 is CASRNGQFWGYTF. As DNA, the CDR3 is TGTGCCAGCAGAAATGGGCAGTTTTGGGGCTACACCTTC.

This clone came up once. CDR3 protein: CASTPSQGGWQYF. CDR3 DNA sequence: TGTGCCAGCACCCCTTCGCAGGGTGGTTGGCAGTACTTC. The chain combines TRBV28 with TRBJ2-7, with a weak D call TRBD1 (5 bases). Per the germline V gene, CDR1 is MDHEN and CDR2 is SYDVKM. This CDR3 region has 13 residues. Between the trimmed V and J ends, which lost 7 bases and 9 bases, there was a span of 19 bases.

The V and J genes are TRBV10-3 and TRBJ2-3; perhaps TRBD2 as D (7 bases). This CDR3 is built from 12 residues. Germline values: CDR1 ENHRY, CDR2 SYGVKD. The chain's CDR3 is CASGGAADTQYF. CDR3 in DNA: TGTGCGAGTGGGGGGGCTGCAGATACGCAGTATTTT.

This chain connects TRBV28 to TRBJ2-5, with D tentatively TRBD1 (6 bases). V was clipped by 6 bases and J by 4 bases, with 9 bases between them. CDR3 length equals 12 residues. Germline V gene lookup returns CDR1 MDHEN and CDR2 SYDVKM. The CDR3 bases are TGTGCCAGCAGGAGGGACATAGAGACCCAGTACTTC. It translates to CASRRDIETQYF.

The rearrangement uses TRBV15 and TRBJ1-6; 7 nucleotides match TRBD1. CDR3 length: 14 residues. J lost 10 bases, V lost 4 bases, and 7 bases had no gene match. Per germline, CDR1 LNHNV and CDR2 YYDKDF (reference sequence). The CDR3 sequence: CATSTRGGWSPLHF. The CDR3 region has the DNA TGTGCCACCAGCACCCGAGGGGGCTGGTCACCCCTCCACTTT.

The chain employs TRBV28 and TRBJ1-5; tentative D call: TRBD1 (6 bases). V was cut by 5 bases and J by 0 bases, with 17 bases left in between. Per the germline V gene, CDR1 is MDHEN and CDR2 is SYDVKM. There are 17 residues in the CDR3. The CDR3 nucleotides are TGTGCCAGCAGTCTAGAGGCGGACAGATATAGCAATCAGCCCCAGCATTTT. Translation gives CASSLEADRYSNQPQHF.

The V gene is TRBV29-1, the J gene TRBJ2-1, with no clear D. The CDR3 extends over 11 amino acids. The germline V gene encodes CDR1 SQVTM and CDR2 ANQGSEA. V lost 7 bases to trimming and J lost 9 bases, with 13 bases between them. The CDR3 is CSAHSDVEQFF. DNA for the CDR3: TGCAGCGCCCATTCAGATGTTGAGCAGTTCTTC.

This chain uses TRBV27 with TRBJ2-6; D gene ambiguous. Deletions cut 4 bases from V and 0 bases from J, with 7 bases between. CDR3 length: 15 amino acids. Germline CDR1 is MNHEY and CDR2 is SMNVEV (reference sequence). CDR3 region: CASSSGLSGANVLTF. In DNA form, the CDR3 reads TGTGCCAGCAGTTCCGGCCTCTCTGGGGCCAACGTCCTGACTTTC.